This note documents a single TCR beta chain sequence. The CDR3 covers 13 residues. Germline values: CDR1 SGHAT, CDR2 FQNNGV. Trimming took 4 bases from V and 9 from J; bases not matched to a gene: 5. These data originate in a study of blood T cell repertoires in COVID-19. Study-level background: The United States, Italy and Spain supplied acute and convalescent COVID-19 samples.

Profiled with immunoSEQ multiplex PCR; TCRdb holds only in-frame clones, not every one. The sample records 150,000 or so clones, more than 90% being singletons. The chain combines TRBV11-2 with TRBJ2-1; 8 positions agree with TRBD1. This TCR came from a man between 60 and 70 years old with active or convalescent COVID-19. The specimen was peripheral blood. The CDR3 sequence is CASSSQGASEQFF. The CDR3 coding sequence is TGTGCCAGCAGCTCTCAGGGGGCATCTGAGCAGTTCTTC.